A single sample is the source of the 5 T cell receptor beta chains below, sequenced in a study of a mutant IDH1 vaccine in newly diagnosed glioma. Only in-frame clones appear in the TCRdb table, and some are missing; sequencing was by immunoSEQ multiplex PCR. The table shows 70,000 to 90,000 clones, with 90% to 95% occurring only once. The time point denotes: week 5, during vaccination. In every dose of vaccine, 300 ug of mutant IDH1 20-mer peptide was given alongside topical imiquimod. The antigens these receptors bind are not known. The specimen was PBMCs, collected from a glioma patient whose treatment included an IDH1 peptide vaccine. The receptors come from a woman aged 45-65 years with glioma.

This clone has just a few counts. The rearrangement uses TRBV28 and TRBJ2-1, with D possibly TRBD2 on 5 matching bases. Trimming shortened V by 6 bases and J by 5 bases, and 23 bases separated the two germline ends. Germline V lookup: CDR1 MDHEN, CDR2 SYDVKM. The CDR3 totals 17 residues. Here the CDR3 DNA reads TGTGCCAGCAGCCCCGATAATAGCGAGCGTTCTAACAATGAGCAGTTCTTC. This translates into CASSPDNSERSNNEQFF. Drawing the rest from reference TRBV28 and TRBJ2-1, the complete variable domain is DVKVTQSSRYLVKRTGEKVFLECVQDMDHENMFWYRQDPGLGLRLIYFSYDVKMKEKGDIPEGYSVSREKKERFSLILESASTNQTSMYLCASSPDNSERSNNEQFFGPGTRLTVL.

In DNA, the CDR3 is TGTGCCAGCAGCCGCCCGGGACCCGACACAGATACGCAGTATTTT. The encoded protein is CASSRPGPDTDTQYF. The chain uses TRBV4-2 and TRBJ2-3; D possibly uses TRBD1 or TRBD2 (5 bases each). Trimming removed 4 bases at V and 2 bases at J, with 13 bases between. Germline assignment: CDR1 LGHNA and CDR2 YNFKEQ. The CDR3 has 15 residues.

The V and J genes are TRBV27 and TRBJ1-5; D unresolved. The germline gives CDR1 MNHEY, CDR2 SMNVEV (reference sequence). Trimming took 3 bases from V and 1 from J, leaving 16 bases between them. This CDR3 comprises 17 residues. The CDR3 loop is CASSFNGHKLSNQPQHF. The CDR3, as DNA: TGTGCCAGCAGTTTTAATGGTCACAAATTAAGCAATCAGCCCCAGCATTTT.

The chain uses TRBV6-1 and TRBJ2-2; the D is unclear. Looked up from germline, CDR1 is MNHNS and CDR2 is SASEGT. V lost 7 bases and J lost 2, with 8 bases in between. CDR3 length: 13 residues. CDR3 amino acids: CASIGPNTGELFF. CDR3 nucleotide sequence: TGTGCCAGCATCGGGCCAAACACCGGGGAGCTGTTTTTT.

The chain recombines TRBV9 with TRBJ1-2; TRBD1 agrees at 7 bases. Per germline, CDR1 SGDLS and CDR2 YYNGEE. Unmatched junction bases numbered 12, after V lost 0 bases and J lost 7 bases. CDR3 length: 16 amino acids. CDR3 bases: TGTGCCAGCAGCGTAGCGTGGTCGGGAGGGGGCGGTGGCTACACCTTC. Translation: CASSVAWSGGGGGYTF.